Reported below is one T cell receptor (beta chain). Antigen: not known. V shed 0 bases, J shed 5 bases, and the junction held 15 bases outside the gene matches. The CDR3 sequence is 20 residues long. The germline CDR1 and CDR2 sequences are SGHAT and FQNNGV. This record belongs to a study of T-cell memory formation after mild COVID-19. Overall study context: Largely, TCR clusters stayed within a single donor. Overall study results and limits: Contracting CD4+ clones lay largely in CM and EM, with CD8+ ones residing in EMRA. Some SARS-CoV-2-responding clones were already detected in memory before infection.

TCR alpha and TCR beta cDNA libraries with sample barcodes and UMIs came from 5'RACE using constant-segment primers. In TCRdb, the 5' RACE reads were re-called with MiXCR into one record per CDR3 protein. The sample gives approximately 190,000 distinct CDR3 sequences, around 17% of which show up once; 2% to 2.5% is in the top ten. Sequencing was done on a sample of PBMCs or a T cell subset sorted from them (not recorded which). The receptor was isolated from an adult woman who had mild COVID-19 (a few samples of this study predate the infection). Cell type and time point are not known. The genes are TRBV11-2 and TRBJ2-1, with 11 bases identical to TRBD2. CDR3 DNA: TGTGCCAGCAGCTTAGATCGGGGAGTAGCGGGAGGGCGAAGGGACAATGAGCAGTTCTTC. Protein sequence: CASSLDRGVAGGRRDNEQFF.